These T cell receptor beta chains were read from a single sample in a study of cytomegalovirus exposure and HLA in healthy donors. The data were produced by immunoSEQ multiplex PCR, yet TCRdb's version contains in-frame clones alone and is incomplete. The sample shows about 160,000 clones, around 80% of them seen only once. Input material: PBMCs. Receptors were obtained from a male donor in good health and CMV-seropositive. Both conserved end residues are part of each CDR3. A D gene is named only where the DNA matches it firmly. Clone sizes are given selectively: once, few, many, or a class where the clone is expanded.

TRBD2	TRBV2	-	TRBJ2-5	TGTGCCAGCAGCCCGGGAGGGGAGACCCAGTACTTC	CASSPGGETQYF
-	TRBV5-1	-	TRBJ1-5	TGCGCCAGCAGCTTGGGGCGGAGCAATCAGCCCCAGCATTTT	CASSLGRSNQPQHF
-	TRBV19	-	TRBJ1-5	TGTGCCAGTAGTCGCACAGGGACGGGTCAGCCCCAGCATTTT	CASSRTGTGQPQHF
-	TRBV19	-	TRBJ1-5	TGTGCCAGTAACTCGGGAGGGCCCCAGCATTTT	CASNSGGPQHF
-	TRBV5-6	-	TRBJ2-3	TGTGCCAGCAGCTTGGCCTTGAGTAGAAGCACAGATACGCAGTATTTT	CASSLALSRSTDTQYF
TRBD2	TRBV7-2	-	TRBJ2-3	TGTGCCAGCAGCACCGGGACTAGTGATGCAGATACGCAGTATTTT	CASSTGTSDADTQYF
TRBD1	TRBV5-6	-	TRBJ1-5	TGTGCCAGCAGCTTAGGGGGCCCCAATCAGCCCCAGCATTTT	CASSLGGPNQPQHF
-	TRBV30	-	TRBJ2-1	TGTGCCTGGAGGGACTATGGGTCGGTCAACAATGAGCAGTTCTTC	CAWRDYGSVNNEQFF
TRBD1	TRBV29-1	-	TRBJ1-2	TGCAGCGTTGGGCAGGGGACAGGGGCGGCTGGCTACACCTTC	CSVGQGTGAAGYTF
TRBD2	TRBV9	-	TRBJ2-1	TGTGCGGGCGGGAGGGCCTACAATGAGCAGTTCTTC	CAGGRAYNEQFF
TRBD1	TRBV5-1	-	TRBJ1-6	TGCGCCAGCAGAGAGGGGACAGGGTCGGATTCACCCCTCCACTTT	CASREGTGSDSPLHF
TRBD2	TRBV4-3	-	TRBJ2-7	TGCGCCAGCAGCCAAGACCAAGCGGGATGGGGGGAGCAGTACTTC	CASSQDQAGWGEQYF
TRBD1	TRBV29-1	-	TRBJ1-1	TGCAGCGCGGTGGGACAGTACAACACTGAAGCTTTCTTT	CSAVGQYNTEAFF
TRBD1	TRBV18	-	TRBJ2-3	TGTGCCAGCTCACGGGACAGAACTACAGATACGCAGTATTTT	CASSRDRTTDTQYF
TRBD1	TRBV9	-	TRBJ2-3	TGTGCCAGCAGCCCCGGGACAGGGGGCACAGATACGCAGTATTTT	CASSPGTGGTDTQYF
-	TRBV27	few	TRBJ1-1	TGTGCCAGCAGTCGGGGAAACCCGGGCGAAGCTTTCTTT	CASSRGNPGEAFF
-	TRBV2	-	TRBJ1-4	TGTGCCAGCAGTGAATTCGGGACACAGAATGAAAAACTGTTTTTT	CASSEFGTQNEKLFF
-	TRBV30	-	TRBJ1-4	TGTGCCTGGAGTTACAGGAATGAAAAACTGTTTTTT	CAWSYRNEKLFF